The 24 T cell receptor beta chains listed next were all sequenced from one sample in a study of T cell responses to AZD1222 COVID-19 vaccine. Here immunoSEQ multiplex PCR was the method, and the copy in TCRdb shows in-frame clones only, minus some. Found here are about 160,000 clones, approximately 89% of them singletons; the top ten hold around 4.4%. The source material was peripheral blood, sampled on day 0 of AZD1222 vaccination. The receptor set was obtained from an adult in good health.

This clone was detected once. The chain combines TRBV5-1 with TRBJ2-2; D call uncertain. The V end lost 0 bases, the J end lost 6 bases, and 9 bases lay between the germline ends. The CDR3 spans 14 residues. The germline CDR1 and CDR2 sequences are SGHRS and YFSETQ. DNA of the CDR3: TGCGCCAGCAGCTTGGACGGTTTCGCCGGGGAGCTGTTTTTT. Translating it yields CASSLDGFAGELFF.

The J gene is TRBJ1-1, the V gene TRBV5-1, with D tentatively TRBD1 (5 bases). CDR3 length equals 14 residues. Germline CDR1 SGHRS, CDR2 YFSETQ. Between the trimmed V and J ends, which lost 3 bases and 3 bases, there was a span of 12 bases. This CDR3 reads CASSSGGGYTEAFF. In nucleotides, the CDR3 is TGCGCCAGCAGCTCCGGGGGAGGGTACACTGAAGCTTTCTTT.

The CDR3: CASSLQGGSSYEQYF. The CDR3 coding sequence is TGTGCCAGCAGCCTCCAGGGCGGGAGCTCCTACGAGCAGTACTTC. The rearrangement uses TRBV27 and TRBJ2-7; 7 nucleotides align to TRBD2. Trimming cost V 6 bases and J 0 bases; bases outside gene matches: 8. Per the germline V gene, CDR1 is MNHEY and CDR2 is SMNVEV (reference sequence). CDR3 length equals 15 residues.

This clone appeared once. This sequence joins TRBV3-1 (or the pseudogene TRBV3-2) and TRBJ1-6; D is unclear. This CDR3 is built from 13 residues. CDR1 LGHDT and CDR2 YNNKEL come from the germline V gene (reference sequence). Deletions cut 6 bases from V and 7 bases from J, with 10 bases between. The CDR3 sequence is CASSGIGNSPLHF. For the CDR3, the DNA is TGTGCCAGCAGTGGGATTGGGAATTCACCCCTCCACTTT.

This chain uses TRBV18 with TRBJ1-6; D is perhaps TRBD1 (6 bases). The germline V gene has CDR1 KGHSH and CDR2 LQKENI. The V end was cut by 3 bases, the J end by 13 bases, with 13 bases between. This CDR3 contains 13 residues. The chain's CDR3 is CASSPSTGFPLHF. The CDR3 DNA is TGTGCCAGCTCACCCTCAACAGGGTTCCCCCTCCACTTT.

The chain uses TRBV9 and TRBJ2-5; 8 nucleotides agree with TRBD2. CDR3 length: 16 amino acids. With V trimmed by 0 bases and J by 8 bases, 12 bases remained unmatched. CDR1 SGDLS and CDR2 YYNGEE come from the germline V gene. The CDR3 reads CASSVGGSGALSTQYF. CDR3 bases: TGTGCCAGCAGCGTAGGTGGTAGCGGGGCTTTAAGCACCCAGTACTTC.

In its sample, this clone was seen a few times. The rearrangement uses TRBV6-5 and TRBJ1-4; the D is unclear. The ends were cut back, 0 bases at V and 6 bases at J, with 11 bases in the middle. The CDR3 covers 15 residues. The V gene's germline CDR1 is MNHEY and CDR2 SVGAGI. In DNA form, the CDR3 reads TGTGCCAGCAGTTACTCGATTCAGCCTCATGAAAAACTGTTTTTT. Protein: CASSYSIQPHEKLFF.

The rearrangement joins TRBV4-1 to TRBJ2-1, with 8 nucleotides matching TRBD2. Germline V gene lookup returns CDR1 MGHRA and CDR2 YSYEKL. V shed 4 bases and J 2 bases; nucleotides not matched to a gene: 7. The CDR3 loop spans 16 amino acids. CDR3 DNA sequence: TGCGCCAGCAGCCGTGCCACTAGCGGTGCCTACAATGAGCAGTTCTTC. Its translation: CASSRATSGAYNEQFF.

The gene calls are TRBV30 and TRBJ1-2, with D unclear. Between the trimmed V and J ends, which lost 1 base and 2 bases, there was a span of 8 bases. The germline V gene has CDR1 GTSNPN and CDR2 SVGIG (reference sequence). CDR3 length equals 13 residues. CDR3 sequence reads: CAWSGGSNYGYTF. For the CDR3, the DNA is TGTGCCTGGAGTGGAGGGTCCAACTATGGCTACACCTTC.

This sequence joins TRBV7-2 and TRBJ1-6; 7 nucleotides align to TRBD1. The CDR3 has 18 residues. Germline CDR1 is SGHTA and CDR2 is FQGNSA. The V and J ends lost 5 bases and 0 bases, in that order; junction bases with no gene match: 10. The CDR3 loop reads CASSTRDSFSSYNSPLHF. In DNA form, the CDR3 reads TGTGCCAGCAGCACCCGGGACAGCTTTAGCTCCTATAATTCACCCCTCCACTTT. Variable domain in full (rest from reference TRBV7-2 and TRBJ1-6): GAGVSQSPSNKVTEKGKDVELRCDPISGHTALYWYRQSLGQGLEFLIYFQGNSAPDKSGLPSDRFSAERTGGSVSTLTIQRTQQEDSAVYLCASSTRDSFSSYNSPLHFGNGTRLTVT.

The chain combines TRBV28 with TRBJ2-3; D unclear. The CDR3 sequence is 14 residues long. The germline V gene has CDR1 MDHEN and CDR2 SYDVKM. V lost 3 bases to trimming and J lost 1 base, with 8 bases between them. The CDR3 nucleotides read TGTGCCAGCAGTTTCTTGACCCGCACAGATACGCAGTATTTT. It encodes CASSFLTRTDTQYF.

The chain uses TRBV6-6 and TRBJ1-1; tentative D call: TRBD1 (5 bases). The length of the CDR3 is 13 residues. Germline V gene lookup returns CDR1 MNHNY and CDR2 SVGAGI (reference sequence). V lost 4 bases to trimming and J lost 1 base, with 7 bases between them. The CDR3 protein is CASSWTPNTEAFF. CDR3 coding DNA: TGTGCCAGCAGTTGGACACCGAACACTGAAGCTTTCTTT.

The chain carries TRBV28 and TRBJ1-4; tentatively, D is TRBD1 (6 bases). Germline CDR1 is MDHEN and CDR2 is SYDVKM. The germline V and J ends were trimmed by 6 bases and 8 bases, with 13 bases remaining between them. The CDR3 covers 13 residues. CDR3 sequence reads: CASRPGGREKLFF. CDR3 bases: TGTGCCAGCAGGCCGGGGGGCCGGGAAAAACTGTTTTTT.

The chain carries TRBV19 and TRBJ2-7; possibly TRBD2 for D (6 bases). Trimming removed 3 bases from V and 6 bases from J, with 12 bases in between. This CDR3 comprises 13 residues. CDR1 LNHDA and CDR2 SQIVND come from the germline V gene (reference sequence). For the CDR3, the DNA is TGTGCCAGTAGTATGGCCAGGGAGGTCGAGCAGTACTTC. Amino acid sequence: CASSMAREVEQYF.

The gene calls are TRBV7-3 and TRBJ2-1; D is unclear. The CDR3 is 15 amino acids. Trimming took off 2 bases at V and 0 bases at J, with 8 bases between the two ends. CDR1 is SGHTA, CDR2 FQGTGA, per germline. CDR3 sequence reads: CASSLGGPSYNEQFF. Written as DNA, the CDR3 is TGTGCCAGCAGCTTAGGTGGCCCCTCCTACAATGAGCAGTTCTTC.

The rearrangement uses TRBV7-9 and TRBJ1-3, with a possible D match to TRBD1 (6 bases). The germline V and J ends were trimmed by 4 bases and 4 bases, with 14 bases remaining between them. The CDR3 loop spans 15 amino acids. Germline V gene data show CDR1 as SEHNR and CDR2 as FQNEAQ (reference sequence). DNA of the CDR3: TGTGCCAGCAGCTCGGACGGGGGGCCGGGAAACACCATATATTTT. Translating it yields CASSSDGGPGNTIYF.

This rearrangement joins TRBV6-5 to TRBJ1-2, with 8 nucleotides matching TRBD1. Unmatched junction bases numbered 7, after V lost 6 bases and J lost 7 bases. Germline V CDR1 and CDR2: MNHEY, SVGAGI. This CDR3 spans 13 amino acids. For the CDR3, the DNA is TGTGCCAGCAGCGAGAGGACAGGGTTTGGCTACACCTTC. Its translation: CASSERTGFGYTF.

The chain recombines TRBV5-1 with TRBJ2-7; 8 nucleotides line up with TRBD2. The V and J ends lost 1 base and 5 bases, in that order; junction bases with no gene match: 11. Germline loops: CDR1 SGHRS, CDR2 YFSETQ. The CDR3 is 16 amino acids. The CDR3 here is CASSLRSRGRSHEQYF. The CDR3 region has the DNA TGCGCCAGCAGCTTGCGTTCACGCGGGAGGAGCCACGAGCAGTACTTC.

The gene calls are TRBV12-3 or TRBV12-4 and TRBJ2-4, with D unclear. The CDR3 runs to 11 residues. Deletions cut 2 bases from V and 6 bases from J, with 2 bases between. The CDR3 here is CASSLLNIQYF. The CDR3 DNA is TGTGCCAGCAGTTTATTAAACATTCAGTACTTC.

The chain uses TRBV18 and TRBJ1-5, with D hard to call. CDR1 is KGHSH, CDR2 LQKENI, per germline. Trimming pared 1 base from V and 3 bases from J, leaving 7 bases between. This CDR3 has 14 residues. For the CDR3, the DNA is TGTGCCAGCTCACCACAGCGAACCAATCAGCCCCAGCATTTT. Translated, it gives CASSPQRTNQPQHF.

The rearrangement links TRBV20-1 to TRBJ2-7; D is ambiguous. CDR1 is DFQATT and CDR2 is SNEGSKA in the germline V gene (reference sequence). Trimming removed 3 bases at V and 2 bases at J, with 11 bases between. This CDR3 has 13 residues. CDR3 coding DNA: TGCAGTGCTAGTGACCGTCCCGCCTACGAGCAGTACTTC. This sequence encodes CSASDRPAYEQYF.

This chain joins TRBV6-5 and TRBJ1-3; D is ambiguous. CDR1 is MNHEY, CDR2 SVGAGI, per germline. The ends were cut back, 5 bases at V and 3 bases at J, with 8 bases in the middle. The CDR3 has 13 residues. CDR3 amino acids: CASSPTHGNTIYF. The DNA of the CDR3 is TGTGCCAGCAGTCCGACCCATGGAAACACCATATATTTT.

The chain combines TRBV5-4 with TRBJ1-3, with D perhaps TRBD1 (5 bases). The length of the CDR3 is 14 residues. The V gene's germline CDR1 is SGHNT and CDR2 YYREEE (reference sequence). Trimming removed 0 bases from V and 2 bases from J, with 6 bases in between. The CDR3 nucleotides read TGTGCCAGCAGCTTGGGGGGGGCTGGAAACACCATATATTTT. Amino acid sequence: CASSLGGAGNTIYF.

This clone was found once. This sequence joins TRBV28 and TRBJ2-1, with 13 bases matching TRBD2. Germline values: CDR1 MDHEN, CDR2 SYDVKM. The CDR3 runs 17 residues. V trimming: 5 bases; J trimming: 2 bases; junction bases outside the gene matches: 6. CDR3 DNA: TGTGCCAGCAGTCCTTGGACTAGCGGGAGCGCCTACAATGAGCAGTTCTTC. Its translation: CASSPWTSGSAYNEQFF.